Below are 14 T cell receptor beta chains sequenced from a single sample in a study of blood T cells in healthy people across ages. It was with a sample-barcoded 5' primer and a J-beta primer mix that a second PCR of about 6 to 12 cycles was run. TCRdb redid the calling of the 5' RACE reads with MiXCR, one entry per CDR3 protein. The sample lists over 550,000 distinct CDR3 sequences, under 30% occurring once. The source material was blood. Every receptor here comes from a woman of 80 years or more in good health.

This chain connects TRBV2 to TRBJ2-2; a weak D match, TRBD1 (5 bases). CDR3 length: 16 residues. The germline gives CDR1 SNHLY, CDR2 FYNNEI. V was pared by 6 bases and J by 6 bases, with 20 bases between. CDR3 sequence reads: CASSGRTRVVSGELFF. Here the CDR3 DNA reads TGTGCCAGCAGCGGAAGGACACGAGTAGTCTCCGGGGAGCTGTTTTTT.

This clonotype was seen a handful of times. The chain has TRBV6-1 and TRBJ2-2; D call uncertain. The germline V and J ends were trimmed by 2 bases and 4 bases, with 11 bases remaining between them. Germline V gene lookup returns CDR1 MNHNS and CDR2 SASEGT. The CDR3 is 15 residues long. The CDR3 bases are TGTGCCAGCAGTGAAAGGGCAGGAGTCACCGGGGAGCTGTTTTTT. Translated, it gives CASSERAGVTGELFF.

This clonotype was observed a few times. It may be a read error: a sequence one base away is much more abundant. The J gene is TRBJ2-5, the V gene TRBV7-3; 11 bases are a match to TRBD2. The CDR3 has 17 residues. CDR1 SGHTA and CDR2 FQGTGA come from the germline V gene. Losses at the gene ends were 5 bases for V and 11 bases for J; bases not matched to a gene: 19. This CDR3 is CASSVGATSGGNSEQYF. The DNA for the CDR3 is TGTGCCAGCAGCGTCGGGGCTACTAGCGGGGGAAATAGTGAGCAGTACTTC.

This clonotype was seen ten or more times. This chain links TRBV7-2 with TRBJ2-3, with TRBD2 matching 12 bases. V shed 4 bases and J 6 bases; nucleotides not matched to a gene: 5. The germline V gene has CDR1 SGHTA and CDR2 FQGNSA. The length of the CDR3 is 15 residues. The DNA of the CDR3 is TGTGCCAGCAGCTCATCTAGCGGGGGGGGCGATACGCAGTATTTT. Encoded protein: CASSSSSGGGDTQYF.

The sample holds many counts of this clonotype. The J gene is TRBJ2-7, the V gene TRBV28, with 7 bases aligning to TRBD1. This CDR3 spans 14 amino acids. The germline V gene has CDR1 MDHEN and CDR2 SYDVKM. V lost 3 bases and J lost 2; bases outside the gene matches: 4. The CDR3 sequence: CASSFVGTAYEQYF. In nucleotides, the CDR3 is TGTGCCAGCAGTTTCGTGGGGACAGCCTACGAGCAGTACTTC.

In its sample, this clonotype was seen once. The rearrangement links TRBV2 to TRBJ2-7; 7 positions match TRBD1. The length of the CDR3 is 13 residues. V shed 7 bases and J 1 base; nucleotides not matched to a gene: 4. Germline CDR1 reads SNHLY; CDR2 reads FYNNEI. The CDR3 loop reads CASNPGQSYEQYF. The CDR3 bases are TGTGCCAGCAACCCGGGACAGTCCTACGAGCAGTACTTC.

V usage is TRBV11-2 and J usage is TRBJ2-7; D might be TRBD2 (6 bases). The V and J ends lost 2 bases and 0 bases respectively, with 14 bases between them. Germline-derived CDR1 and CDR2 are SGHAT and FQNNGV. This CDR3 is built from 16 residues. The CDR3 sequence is CASSLLGGGSSYEQYF. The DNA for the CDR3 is TGTGCCAGCAGCTTATTGGGAGGCGGTAGCTCCTACGAGCAGTACTTC.

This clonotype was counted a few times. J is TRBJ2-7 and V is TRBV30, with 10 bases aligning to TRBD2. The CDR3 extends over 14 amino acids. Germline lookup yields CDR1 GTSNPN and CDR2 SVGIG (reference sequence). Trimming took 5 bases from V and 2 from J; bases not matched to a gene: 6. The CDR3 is CAWATSGGAYEQYF. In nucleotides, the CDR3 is TGTGCCTGGGCGACGAGCGGGGGGGCCTACGAGCAGTACTTC.

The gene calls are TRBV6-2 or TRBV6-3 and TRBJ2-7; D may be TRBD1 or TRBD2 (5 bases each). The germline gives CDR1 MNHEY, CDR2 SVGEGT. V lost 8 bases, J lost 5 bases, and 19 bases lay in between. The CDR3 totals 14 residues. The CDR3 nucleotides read TGTGCCAGCGCCTACGGGGCAGGGTATAACGAGCAGTACTTC. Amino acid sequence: CASAYGAGYNEQYF.

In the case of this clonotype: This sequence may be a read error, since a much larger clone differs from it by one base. CDR3 region: CASSWVGGRGETQYF. The DNA of the CDR3 is TGCGCCAGCAGCTGGGTAGGGGGACGCGGAGAGACCCAGTACTTC. The V gene is TRBV5-1, the J gene TRBJ2-5; possibly TRBD1 for D (6 bases). V was cut by 3 bases and J by 4 bases, with 16 bases left in between. The CDR3 runs to 15 residues. Germline CDR1 and CDR2: SGHRS and YFSETQ.

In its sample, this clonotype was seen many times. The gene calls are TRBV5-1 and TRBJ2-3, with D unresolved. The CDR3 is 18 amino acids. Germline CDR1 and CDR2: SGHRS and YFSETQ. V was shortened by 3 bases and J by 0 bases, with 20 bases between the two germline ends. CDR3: CASSYGNAGPSSTDTQYF. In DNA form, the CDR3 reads TGCGCCAGCAGCTATGGGAACGCAGGACCTTCTAGCACAGATACGCAGTATTTT. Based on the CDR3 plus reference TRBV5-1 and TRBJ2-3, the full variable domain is KAGVTQTPRYLIKTRGQQVTLSCSPISGHRSVSWYQQTPGQGLQFLFEYFSETQRNKGNFPGRFSGRQFSNSRSEMNVSTLELGDSALYLCASSYGNAGPSSTDTQYFGPGTRLTVL.

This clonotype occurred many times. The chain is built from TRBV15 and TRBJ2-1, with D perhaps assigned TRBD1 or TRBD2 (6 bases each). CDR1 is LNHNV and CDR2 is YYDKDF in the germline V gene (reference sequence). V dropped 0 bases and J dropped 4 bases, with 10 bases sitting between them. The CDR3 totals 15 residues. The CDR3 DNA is TGTGCCACCAGCAGAGATCGGGGGCAGTACAATGAGCAGTTCTTC. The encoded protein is CATSRDRGQYNEQFF.

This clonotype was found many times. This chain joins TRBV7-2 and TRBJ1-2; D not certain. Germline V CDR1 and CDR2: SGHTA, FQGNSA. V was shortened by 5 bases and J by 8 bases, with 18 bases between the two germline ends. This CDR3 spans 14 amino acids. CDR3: CASSPQSPVWGYTF. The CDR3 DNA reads TGTGCCAGCAGCCCGCAGAGCCCTGTCTGGGGCTACACCTTC.

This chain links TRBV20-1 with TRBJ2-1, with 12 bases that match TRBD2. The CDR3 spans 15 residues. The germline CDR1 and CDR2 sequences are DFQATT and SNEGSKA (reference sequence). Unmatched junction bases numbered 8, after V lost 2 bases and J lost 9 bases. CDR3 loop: CSARSLAGGNIEQFF. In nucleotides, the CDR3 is TGCAGTGCTAGATCCCTAGCGGGAGGGAACATTGAGCAGTTCTTC.